This T cell receptor (beta chain) was sequenced for a study of blood T cell repertoires in COVID-19. Study information: The analysed material was cDNA or gDNA that came from T cells, B-cell-depleted T cells, or PBMCs.

The CDR3 has 13 residues. Trimming removed 2 bases from V and 5 bases from J, with 9 bases in between. Germline loops: CDR1 KGHSH, CDR2 LQKENI. TCRdb keeps only in-frame clones here, not all; method: immunoSEQ multiplex PCR. Of 60,000 or so clones in the sample, roughly nine tenths were seen once. This clonotype originated in a man between 60 and 75 years old with acute or convalescent COVID-19. Sequencing was carried out using peripheral blood. This chain links TRBV18 with TRBJ2-5; no reliable D call. The CDR3 here is CASSPSERETQYF. CDR3 sequence (DNA): TGTGCCAGCTCACCAAGTGAGAGGGAGACCCAGTACTTC. The entire variable domain, with the rest obtained from reference TRBV18 and TRBJ2-5, is as follows: NAGVMQNPRHLVRRRGQEARLRCSPMKGHSHVYWYRQLPEEGLKFMVYLQKENIIDESGMPKERFSAEFPKEGPSILRIQQVVRGDSAAYFCASSPSERETQYFGPGTRLLVL.